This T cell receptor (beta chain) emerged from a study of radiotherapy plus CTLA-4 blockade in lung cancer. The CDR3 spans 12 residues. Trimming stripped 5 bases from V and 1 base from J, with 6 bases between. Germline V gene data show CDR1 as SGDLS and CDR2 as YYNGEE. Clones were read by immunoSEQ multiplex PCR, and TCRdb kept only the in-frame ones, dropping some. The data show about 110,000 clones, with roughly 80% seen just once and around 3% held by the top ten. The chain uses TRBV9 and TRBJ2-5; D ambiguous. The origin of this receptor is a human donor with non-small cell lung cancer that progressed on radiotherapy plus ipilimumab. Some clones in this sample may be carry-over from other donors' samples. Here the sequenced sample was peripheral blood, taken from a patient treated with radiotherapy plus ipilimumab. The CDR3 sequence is CASSNLQETQYF. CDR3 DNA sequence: TGTGCCAGCAGTAACCTCCAAGAGACCCAGTACTTC.